These T cell receptor beta chains were read from a single sample in a study of PD-L1 blockade in urothelial cancer. Clones were read by immunoSEQ multiplex PCR, and TCRdb kept only the in-frame ones, dropping some. The sample consists of around 110,000 clones, around 93% of them appearing once. Sample: PBMCs, taken around atezolizumab (anti-PD-L1) treatment. The receptors here all came from a man aged 60 to 75 with urothelial cancer. Each CDR3 is given with its conserved first and last residue. The D gene is left open where the match is weak. Expanded clones get a size class; other rows say once, few or many, or leave the size out.

clone_size j_call v_call d_call cdr3_nt cdr3_aa
once TRBJ2-2 TRBV7-8 TRBD1 TGTGCCAGCAGCTCGGACAGGGCGGGCACCGGGGAGCTGTTTTTT CASSSDRAGTGELFF
once TRBJ2-3 TRBV7-2 TRBD2 TGTGCCAGCAGCTTATTCGGGACTAGCGGGGGCACAGATACGCAGTATTTT CASSLFGTSGGTDTQYF
NA TRBJ2-2 TRBV7-3 NA TGTGCCAGCAGCTCCGGGGGGCACGGGGAGCTGTTTTTT CASSSGGHGELFF
NA TRBJ2-1 TRBV2 NA TGTGCCAGCAGTGAAGCGCTCCGAGAGGGTGAGCAGTTCTTC CASSEALREGEQFF
NA TRBJ2-3 TRBV9 TRBD2 TGTGCCAGCAGCGCGACTAGCGGGGCTAGCACAGATACGCAGTATTTT CASSATSGASTDTQYF
NA TRBJ2-1 TRBV7-9 TRBD2 TGTGCCAGCAGCTCGAGACTTCAGCGGGGGCCTGGGAATGAGCAGTTCTTC CASSSRLQRGPGNEQFF
NA TRBJ2-1 TRBV5-6 TRBD2 TGTGCCAGCACCCTAAGGACTAGCGCATTGTCCAGTGAGCAGTTCTTC CASTLRTSALSSEQFF
NA TRBJ2-4 TRBV2 NA TGTGCCAGCAGTGAACTGACAGCGTTAGGGATTCAGTACTTC CASSELTALGIQYF
NA TRBJ2-5 TRBV5-4 NA TGTGCCAGCGCAGATACCGCCGGGTACCAAGAGACCCAGTACTTC CASADTAGYQETQYF
NA TRBJ2-5 TRBV2 NA TGTGCCAGCAGTCCAGGGTACGGAGAGACCCAGTACTTC CASSPGYGETQYF
once TRBJ2-7 TRBV19 TRBD2 TGTGCCAGTAGTAGGACCCAAGCGGGAGAGACCTACGAGCAGTACTTC CASSRTQAGETYEQYF
once TRBJ2-1 TRBV5-4 TRBD1 TGTGCCAGCAGCCCTACAACAGGGGCGCAGCTCAATGAGCAGTTCTTC CASSPTTGAQLNEQFF
NA TRBJ1-5 TRBV30 TRBD1 TGTGCCTGGAGCCTTACGGGACAGGGAAATCAGCCCCAGCATTTT CAWSLTGQGNQPQHF